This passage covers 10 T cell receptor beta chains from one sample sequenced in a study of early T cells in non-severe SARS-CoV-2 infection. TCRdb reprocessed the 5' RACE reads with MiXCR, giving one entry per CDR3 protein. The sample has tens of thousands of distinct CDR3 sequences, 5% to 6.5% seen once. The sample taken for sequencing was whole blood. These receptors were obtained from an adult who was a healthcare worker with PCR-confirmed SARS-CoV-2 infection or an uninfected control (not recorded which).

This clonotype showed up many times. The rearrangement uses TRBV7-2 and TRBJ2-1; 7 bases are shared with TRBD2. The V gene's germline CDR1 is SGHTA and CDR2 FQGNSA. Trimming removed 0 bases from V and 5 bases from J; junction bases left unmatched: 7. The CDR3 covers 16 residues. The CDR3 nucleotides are TGTGCCAGCAGCTTAGCGGTCGGGACTACCGACAATGAGCAGTTCTTC. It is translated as CASSLAVGTTDNEQFF.

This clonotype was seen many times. The CDR3 coding sequence is TGCAGCCCAGATACTACAGGGGCCCCGAACACCGGGGAGCTGTTTTTT. Its translation is CSPDTTGAPNTGELFF. The chain combines TRBV29-1 with TRBJ2-2; 7 bases map to TRBD1. Looked up from germline, CDR1 is SQVTM and CDR2 is ANQGSEA. V lost 8 bases, J lost 0 bases, and 12 bases stayed unmatched. This CDR3 region has 16 residues.

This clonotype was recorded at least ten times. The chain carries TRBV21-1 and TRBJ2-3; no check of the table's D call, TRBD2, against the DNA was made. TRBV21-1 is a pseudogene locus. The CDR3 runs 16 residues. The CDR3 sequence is CASISGTSGGTDTQYF. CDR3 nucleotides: TGTGCCAGCATTTCCGGGACTAGCGGGGGGACAGATACGCAGTATTTT.

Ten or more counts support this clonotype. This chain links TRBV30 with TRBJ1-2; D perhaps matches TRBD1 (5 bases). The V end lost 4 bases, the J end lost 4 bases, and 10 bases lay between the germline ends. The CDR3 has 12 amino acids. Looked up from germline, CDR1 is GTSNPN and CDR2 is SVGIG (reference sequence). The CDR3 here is CAWTAGSYGYTF. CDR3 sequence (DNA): TGTGCCTGGACGGCAGGGTCCTATGGCTACACCTTC.

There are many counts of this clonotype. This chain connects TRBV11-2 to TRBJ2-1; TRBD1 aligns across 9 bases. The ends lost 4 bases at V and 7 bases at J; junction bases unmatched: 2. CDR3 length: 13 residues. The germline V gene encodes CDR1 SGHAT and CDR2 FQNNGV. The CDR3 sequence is CASSWGTGNEQFF. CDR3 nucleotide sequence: TGTGCCAGCAGCTGGGGGACAGGGAATGAGCAGTTCTTC.

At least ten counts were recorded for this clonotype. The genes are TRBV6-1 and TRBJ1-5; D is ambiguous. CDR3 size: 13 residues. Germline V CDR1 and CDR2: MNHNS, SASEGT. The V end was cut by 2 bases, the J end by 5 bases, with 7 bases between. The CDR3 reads CASSETWDQPQHF. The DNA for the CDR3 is TGTGCCAGCAGTGAAACTTGGGATCAGCCCCAGCATTTT.

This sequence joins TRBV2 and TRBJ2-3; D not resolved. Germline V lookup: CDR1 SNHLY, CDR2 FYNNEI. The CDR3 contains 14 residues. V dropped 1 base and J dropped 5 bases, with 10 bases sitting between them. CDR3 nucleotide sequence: TGTGCCAGCAGTGAAGAGGGATACGGAGATACGCAGTATTTT. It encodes CASSEEGYGDTQYF.

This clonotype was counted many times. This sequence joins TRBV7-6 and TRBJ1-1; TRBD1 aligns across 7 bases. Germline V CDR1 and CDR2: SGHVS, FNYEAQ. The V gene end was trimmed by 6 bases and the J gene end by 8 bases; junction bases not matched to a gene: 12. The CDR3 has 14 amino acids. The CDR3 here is CASRVAPGTAEAFF. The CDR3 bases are TGTGCCAGCAGGGTAGCTCCCGGGACAGCCGAAGCTTTCTTT. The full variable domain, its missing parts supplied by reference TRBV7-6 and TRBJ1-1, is GAGVSQSPRYKVTKRGQDVALRCDPISGHVSLYWYRQALGQGPEFLTYFNYEAQQDKSGLPNDRFSAERPEGSISTLTIQRTEQRDSAMYRCASRVAPGTAEAFFGQGTRLTVV.

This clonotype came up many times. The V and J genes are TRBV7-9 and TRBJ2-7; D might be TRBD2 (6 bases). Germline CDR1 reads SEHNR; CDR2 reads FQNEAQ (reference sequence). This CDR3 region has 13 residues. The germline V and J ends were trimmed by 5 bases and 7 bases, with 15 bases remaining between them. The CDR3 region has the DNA TGTGCCAGCAGCCCCCGGGACTCCCTGGAGCAGTACTTC. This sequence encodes CASSPRDSLEQYF.

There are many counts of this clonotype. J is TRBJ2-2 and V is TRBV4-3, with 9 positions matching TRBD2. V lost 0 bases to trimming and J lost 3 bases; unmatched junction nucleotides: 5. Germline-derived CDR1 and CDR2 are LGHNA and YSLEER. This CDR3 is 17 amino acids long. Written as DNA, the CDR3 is TGCGCCAGCAGCCAAGACGGAGCGGGGGGCCACACCGGGGAGCTGTTTTTT. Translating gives CASSQDGAGGHTGELFF.